This TCR beta chain appears in the sequencing data of a study of T cell changes during pregnancy in multiple sclerosis. Trimming took 3 bases from V and 3 from J; bases not matched to a gene: 11. This CDR3 comprises 16 residues. In germline, CDR1 is SGHTA, CDR2 FQGTGA. The assay was immunoSEQ multiplex PCR, and TCRdb's table has in-frame clones only and misses some. The sample holds approximately 99,000 clones; 85% to 95% are singletons and the top ten take 0.99%. Material: peripheral blood, obtained after pregnancy. The rearrangement joins TRBV7-3 to TRBJ2-7; 7 bases agree with TRBD1. The sequence came from a female donor with multiple sclerosis, enrolled in a pregnancy study. CDR3 DNA: TGTGCCAGCAGCTTTTCACCTCCGGGACAGAGCTACGAGCAGTACTTC. This encodes CASSFSPPGQSYEQYF.